This TCR beta chain was sequenced for a study of blood T cell repertoires in COVID-19. About this clone itself: An end of the junction differs from the germline gene, which may be a read error.

Profiling relied on immunoSEQ multiplex PCR, and the TCRdb table lists in-frame clones only, not all of them. The table lists some 45,000 clones, approximately 80% of them singletons. The CDR3 consists of 11 residues. In germline, CDR1 is MNHEY, CDR2 SVGAGI. The rearrangement joins TRBV6-5 to TRBJ2-7; D unresolved. Sequencing used peripheral blood. The receptor comes from a human donor in a cohort sampled during active COVID-19. The CDR3 here is CSSTAGYEQYF. As DNA, the CDR3 is TGTTCCAGCACTGCCGGGTACGAGCAGTACTTC.